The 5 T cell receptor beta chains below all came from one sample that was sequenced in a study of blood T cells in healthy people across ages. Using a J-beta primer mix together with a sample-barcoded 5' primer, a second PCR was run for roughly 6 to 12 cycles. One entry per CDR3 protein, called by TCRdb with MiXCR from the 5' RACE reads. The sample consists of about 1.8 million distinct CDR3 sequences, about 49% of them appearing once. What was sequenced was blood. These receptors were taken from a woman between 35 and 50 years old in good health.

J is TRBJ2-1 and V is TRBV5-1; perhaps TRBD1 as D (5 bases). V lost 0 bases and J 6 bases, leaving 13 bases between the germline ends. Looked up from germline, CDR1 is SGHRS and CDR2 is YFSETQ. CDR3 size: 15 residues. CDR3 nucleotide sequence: TGCGCCAGCAGCTTGGCTCGGACAAATTCCAATGAGCAGTTCTTC. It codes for CASSLARTNSNEQFF.

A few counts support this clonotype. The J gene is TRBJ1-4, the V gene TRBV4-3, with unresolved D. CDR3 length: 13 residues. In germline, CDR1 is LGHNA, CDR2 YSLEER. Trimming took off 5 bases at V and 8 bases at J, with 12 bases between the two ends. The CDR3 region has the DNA TGCGCCAGCAGCGCGTACCCGGGCGAAAAACTGTTTTTT. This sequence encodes CASSAYPGEKLFF.

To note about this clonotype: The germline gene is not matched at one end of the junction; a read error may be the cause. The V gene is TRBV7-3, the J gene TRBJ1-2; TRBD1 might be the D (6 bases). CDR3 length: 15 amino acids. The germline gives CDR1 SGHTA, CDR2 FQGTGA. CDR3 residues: CVSSLNRWGHYGYTF. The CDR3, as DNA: TGTGTCAGCAGCTTAAATAGATGGGGGCACTATGGCTACACCTTC.

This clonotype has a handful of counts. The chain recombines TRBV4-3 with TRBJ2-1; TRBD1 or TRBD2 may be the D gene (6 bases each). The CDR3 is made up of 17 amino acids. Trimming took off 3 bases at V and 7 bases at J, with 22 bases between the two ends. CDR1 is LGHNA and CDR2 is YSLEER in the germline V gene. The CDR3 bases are TGCGCCAGCAGCCAGAGCCCCCCGGGGGCTGTAAGGAATGAGCAGTTCTTC. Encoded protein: CASSQSPPGAVRNEQFF.

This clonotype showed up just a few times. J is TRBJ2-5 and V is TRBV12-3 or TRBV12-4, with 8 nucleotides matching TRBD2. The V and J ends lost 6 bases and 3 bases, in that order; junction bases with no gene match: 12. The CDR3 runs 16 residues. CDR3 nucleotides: TGTGCCAGCAGACCACTGCGGGGGGCCGGAGAAGAGACCCAGTACTTC. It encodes CASRPLRGAGEETQYF.